This TCR beta chain was documented in a study of blood T cell repertoires in COVID-19. The wider study: The United States, Italy and Spain were the sources of the acute and convalescent COVID-19 samples. Sample material is recorded as cDNA or gDNA derived from T cells, B-cell-depleted T cells, or PBMCs.

Authors' data handling: Amplified reference gene primers provided the basis for estimating nucleated cell counts. Only in-frame clones appear in the TCRdb table, and some are missing; sequencing was by immunoSEQ multiplex PCR. V, J and clone size were drawn from that table, and D and trimming were deduced from the DNA. This sample has tens of thousands of clones, with 90% to 95% found just once. Sequencing used peripheral blood. The clonotype originates from a woman aged 60-75 years with active or convalescent COVID-19.

CDR3 coding DNA: TGTGCCAGCGTTTCACTAGCGACCTCCTACGAGCAGTACTTC. As protein: CASVSLATSYEQYF. The rearrangement joins TRBV27 to TRBJ2-7; the match to TRBD2 covers 7 bases. The trim removed 8 bases at V and 0 bases at J, leaving 7 bases unmatched. The CDR3 length is 14 residues. Germline V CDR1 and CDR2: MNHEY, SMNVEV (reference sequence).